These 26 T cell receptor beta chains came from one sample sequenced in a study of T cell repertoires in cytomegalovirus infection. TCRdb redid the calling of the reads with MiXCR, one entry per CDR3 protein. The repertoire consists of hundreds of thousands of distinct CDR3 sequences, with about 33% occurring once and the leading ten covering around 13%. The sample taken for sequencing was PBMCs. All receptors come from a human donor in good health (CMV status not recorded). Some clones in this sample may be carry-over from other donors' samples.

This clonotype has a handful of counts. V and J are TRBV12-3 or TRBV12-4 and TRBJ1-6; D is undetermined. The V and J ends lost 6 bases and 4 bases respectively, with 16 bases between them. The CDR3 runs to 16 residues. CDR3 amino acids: CASSLGRGWYNSPLHF. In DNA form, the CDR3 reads TGTGCCAGCAGCCTCGGACGGGGATGGTATAATTCACCCCTCCACTTT.

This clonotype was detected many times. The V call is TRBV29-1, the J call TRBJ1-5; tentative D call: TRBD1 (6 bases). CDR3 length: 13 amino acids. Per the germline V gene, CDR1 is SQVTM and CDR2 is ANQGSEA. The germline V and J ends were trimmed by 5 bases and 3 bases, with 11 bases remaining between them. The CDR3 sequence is CSVSGANNQPQHF. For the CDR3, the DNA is TGCAGCGTTTCGGGGGCTAACAATCAGCCCCAGCATTTT.

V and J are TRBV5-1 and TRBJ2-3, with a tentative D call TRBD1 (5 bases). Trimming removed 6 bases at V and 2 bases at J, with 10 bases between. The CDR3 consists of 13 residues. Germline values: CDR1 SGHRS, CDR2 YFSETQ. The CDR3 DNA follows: TGCGCCAGCATCTTAGGGGTCACAGATACGCAGTATTTT. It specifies CASILGVTDTQYF.

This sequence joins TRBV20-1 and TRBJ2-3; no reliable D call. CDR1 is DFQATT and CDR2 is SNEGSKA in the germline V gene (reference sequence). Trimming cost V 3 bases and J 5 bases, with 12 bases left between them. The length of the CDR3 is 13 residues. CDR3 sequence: CSASRPEEDTQYF. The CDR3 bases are TGCAGTGCTAGTAGGCCCGAGGAAGATACGCAGTATTTT.

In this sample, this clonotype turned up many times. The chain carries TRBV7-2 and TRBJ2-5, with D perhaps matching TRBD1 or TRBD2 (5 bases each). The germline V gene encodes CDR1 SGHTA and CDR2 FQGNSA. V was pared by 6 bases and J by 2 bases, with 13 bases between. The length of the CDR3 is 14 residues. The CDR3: CASRWDGVQETQYF. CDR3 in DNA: TGTGCCAGCAGATGGGACGGAGTACAAGAGACCCAGTACTTC. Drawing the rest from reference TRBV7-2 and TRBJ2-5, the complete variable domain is GAGVSQSPSNKVTEKGKDVELRCDPISGHTALYWYRQSLGQGLEFLIYFQGNSAPDKSGLPSDRFSAERTGGSVSTLTIQRTQQEDSAVYLCASRWDGVQETQYFGPGTRLLVL.

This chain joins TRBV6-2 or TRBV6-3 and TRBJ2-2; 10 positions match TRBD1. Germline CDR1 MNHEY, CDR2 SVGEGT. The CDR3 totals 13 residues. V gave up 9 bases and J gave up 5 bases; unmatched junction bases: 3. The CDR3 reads CASDRGRTGELFF. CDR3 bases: TGTGCCAGTGACAGGGGGCGAACCGGGGAGCTGTTTTTT.

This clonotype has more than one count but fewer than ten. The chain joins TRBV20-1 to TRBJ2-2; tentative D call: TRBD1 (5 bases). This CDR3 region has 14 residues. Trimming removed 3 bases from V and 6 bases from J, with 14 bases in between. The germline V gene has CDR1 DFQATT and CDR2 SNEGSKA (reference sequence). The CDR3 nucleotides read TGCAGTGCTAGTATTACAGGCGGTCCCGGGGAGCTGTTTTTT. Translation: CSASITGGPGELFF.

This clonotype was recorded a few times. CDR3 loop: CASSLRATGPASTGELFF. Here the CDR3 DNA reads TGTGCCAGCAGCTTAAGGGCCACAGGTCCCGCGAGTACCGGGGAGCTGTTTTTT. J is TRBJ2-2 and V is TRBV7-2, with D perhaps matching TRBD1 (5 bases). Germline-derived CDR1 and CDR2 are SGHTA and FQGNSA. The CDR3 runs to 18 residues. V lost 2 bases, J lost 5 bases, and 21 bases lay in between. The full variable domain, its missing parts supplied by reference TRBV7-2 and TRBJ2-2, is GAGVSQSPSNKVTEKGKDVELRCDPISGHTALYWYRQSLGQGLEFLIYFQGNSAPDKSGLPSDRFSAERTGGSVSTLTIQRTQQEDSAVYLCASSLRATGPASTGELFFGEGSRLTVL.

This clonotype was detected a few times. In DNA, the CDR3 is TGTGCCAGCAGCTTAGCCCCTGAGGGGGCTCAGCCCCAGCATTTT. It yields the protein CASSLAPEGAQPQHF. This chain joins TRBV7-9 and TRBJ1-5, with 7 bases lining up with TRBD1. Losses at the gene ends were 0 bases for V and 6 bases for J; bases not matched to a gene: 5. The CDR3 is 15 residues long. The germline V gene has CDR1 SEHNR and CDR2 FQNEAQ (reference sequence).

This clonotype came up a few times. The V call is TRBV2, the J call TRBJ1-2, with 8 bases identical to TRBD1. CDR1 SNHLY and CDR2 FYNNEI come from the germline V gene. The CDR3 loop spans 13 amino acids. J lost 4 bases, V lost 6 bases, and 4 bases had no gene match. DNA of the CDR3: TGTGCCAGCAGACGGACAGGGAGCTATGGCTACACCTTC. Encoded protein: CASRRTGSYGYTF.

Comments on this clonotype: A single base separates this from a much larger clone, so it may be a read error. For the CDR3, the DNA is TGTGCCAGCAGTATTAGCGGGGGCGACCAAGAGACCCCGTACTTC. Translating it yields CASSISGGDQETPYF. The rearrangement links TRBV12-3 or TRBV12-4 to TRBJ2-5, with 9 bases fitting TRBD2. There are 15 residues in the CDR3.

The CDR3 DNA is TGTGCCACCGCTCCGGGGACCGGGAGACACACCGGGGAGCTGTTTTTT. Its translation is CATAPGTGRHTGELFF. The chain carries TRBV19 and TRBJ2-2, with D maybe TRBD2 (6 bases). V was clipped by 10 bases and J by 3 bases, with 21 bases between them. The CDR3 extends over 16 amino acids. Germline CDR1 LNHDA, CDR2 SQIVND (reference sequence).

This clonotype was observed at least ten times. The CDR3 nucleotides are TGTGCCAGCGCCTTTAGGGTGGGGACGGAATACAATGAGCAGTTCTTC. Translation gives CASAFRVGTEYNEQFF. The chain combines TRBV7-8 with TRBJ2-1, with D possibly called TRBD1 or TRBD2 (5 bases each). Germline lookup yields CDR1 SGHVS and CDR2 FQNEAQ. CDR3 size: 16 residues. The V gene lost 8 bases and the J gene lost 4 bases, with 21 bases spanning the gap.

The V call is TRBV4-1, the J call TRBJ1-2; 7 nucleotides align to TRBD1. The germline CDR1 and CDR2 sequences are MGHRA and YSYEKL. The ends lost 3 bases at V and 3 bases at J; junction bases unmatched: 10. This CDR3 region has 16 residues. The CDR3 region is CASSHRTGGADYGYTF. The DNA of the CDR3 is TGCGCCAGCAGCCACCGGACAGGAGGGGCCGACTATGGCTACACCTTC.

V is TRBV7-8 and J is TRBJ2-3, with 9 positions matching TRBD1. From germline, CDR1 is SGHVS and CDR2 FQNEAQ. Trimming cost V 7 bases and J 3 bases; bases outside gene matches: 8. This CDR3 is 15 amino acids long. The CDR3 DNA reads TGTGCCAGCAAAAAAAGGGACAGGGTGACAGATACGCAGTATTTT. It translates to CASKKRDRVTDTQYF. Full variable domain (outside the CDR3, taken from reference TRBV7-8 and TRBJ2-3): GAGVSQSPRYKVAKRGQDVALRCDPISGHVSLFWYQQALGQGPEFLTYFQNEAQLDKSGLPSDRFFAERPEGSVSTLKIQRTQQEDSAVYLCASKKRDRVTDTQYFGPGTRLTVL.

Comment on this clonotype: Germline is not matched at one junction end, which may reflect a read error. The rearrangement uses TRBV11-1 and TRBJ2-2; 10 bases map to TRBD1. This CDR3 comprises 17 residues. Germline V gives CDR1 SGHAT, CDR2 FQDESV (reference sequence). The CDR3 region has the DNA TGTGCCAGCAGCAAGCCCCGACAGGGGGCGAACACCGGTGAGCTGTTTTTT. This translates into CASSKPRQGANTGELFF.

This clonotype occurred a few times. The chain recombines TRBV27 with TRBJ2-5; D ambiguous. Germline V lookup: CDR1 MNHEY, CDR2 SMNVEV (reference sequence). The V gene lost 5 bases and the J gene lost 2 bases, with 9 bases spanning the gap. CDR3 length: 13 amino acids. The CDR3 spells CASSPSFQETQYF. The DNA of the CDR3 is TGTGCCAGCAGTCCTTCATTTCAAGAGACCCAGTACTTC.

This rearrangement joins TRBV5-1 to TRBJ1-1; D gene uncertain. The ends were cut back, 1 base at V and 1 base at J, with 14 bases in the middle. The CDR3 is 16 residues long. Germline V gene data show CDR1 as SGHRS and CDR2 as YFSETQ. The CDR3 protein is CASSLRVAGENTEAFF. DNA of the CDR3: TGCGCCAGCAGCTTGCGCGTGGCGGGCGAGAACACTGAAGCTTTCTTT.

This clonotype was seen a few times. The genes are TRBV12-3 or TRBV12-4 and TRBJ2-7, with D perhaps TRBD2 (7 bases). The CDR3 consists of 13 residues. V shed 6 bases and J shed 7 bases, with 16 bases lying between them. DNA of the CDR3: TGTGCCAGCAGCAGCGGGACAACCAGAGAGCAGTACTTC. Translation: CASSSGTTREQYF.

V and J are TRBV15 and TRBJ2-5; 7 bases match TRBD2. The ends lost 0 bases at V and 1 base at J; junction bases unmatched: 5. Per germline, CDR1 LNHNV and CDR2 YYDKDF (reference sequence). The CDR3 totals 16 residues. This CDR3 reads CATSRDGAGVQETQYF. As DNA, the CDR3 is TGTGCCACCAGCAGAGACGGGGCGGGAGTCCAAGAGACCCAGTACTTC.

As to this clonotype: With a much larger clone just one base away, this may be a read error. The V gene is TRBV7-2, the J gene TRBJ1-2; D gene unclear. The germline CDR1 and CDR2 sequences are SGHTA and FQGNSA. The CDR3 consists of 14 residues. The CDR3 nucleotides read TGTGCCAGCAGCCTTCTCCGGACCTCCTATGGCTACAACTTC. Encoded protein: CASSLLRTSYGYNF.

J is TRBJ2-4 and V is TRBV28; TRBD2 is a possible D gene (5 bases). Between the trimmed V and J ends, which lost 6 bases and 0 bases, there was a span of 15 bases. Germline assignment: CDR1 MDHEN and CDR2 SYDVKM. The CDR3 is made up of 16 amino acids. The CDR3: CASSRTDGIAKNIQYF. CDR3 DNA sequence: TGTGCCAGCAGCCGAACGGACGGGATAGCCAAAAACATTCAGTACTTC. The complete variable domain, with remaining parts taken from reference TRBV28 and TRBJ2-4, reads DVKVTQSSRYLVKRTGEKVFLECVQDMDHENMFWYRQDPGLGLRLIYFSYDVKMKEKGDIPEGYSVSREKKERFSLILESASTNQTSMYLCASSRTDGIAKNIQYFGAGTRLSVL.

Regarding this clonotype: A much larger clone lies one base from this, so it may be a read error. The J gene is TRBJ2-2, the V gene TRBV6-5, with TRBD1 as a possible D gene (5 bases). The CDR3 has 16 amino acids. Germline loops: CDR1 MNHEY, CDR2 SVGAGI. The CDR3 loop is CARSYSTDSNTGELFF. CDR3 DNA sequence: TGTGCCCGCAGTTACTCGACAGATTCGAACACCGGGGAGCTGTTTTTT.

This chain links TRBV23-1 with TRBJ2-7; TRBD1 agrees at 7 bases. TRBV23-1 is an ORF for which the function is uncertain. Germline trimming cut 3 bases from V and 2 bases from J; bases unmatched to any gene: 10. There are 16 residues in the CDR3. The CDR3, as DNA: TGCGCCAGCAGTCATCCAACAGGGGAGCAGGCCTACGAGCAGTACTTC. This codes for CASSHPTGEQAYEQYF.

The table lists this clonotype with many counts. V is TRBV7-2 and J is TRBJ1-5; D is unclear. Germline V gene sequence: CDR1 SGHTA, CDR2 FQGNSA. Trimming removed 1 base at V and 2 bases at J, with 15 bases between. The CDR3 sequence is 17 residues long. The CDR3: CASSLGGVSGGNQPQHF. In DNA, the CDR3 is TGTGCCAGCAGCTTAGGAGGTGTAAGCGGGGGCAATCAGCCCCAGCATTTT.

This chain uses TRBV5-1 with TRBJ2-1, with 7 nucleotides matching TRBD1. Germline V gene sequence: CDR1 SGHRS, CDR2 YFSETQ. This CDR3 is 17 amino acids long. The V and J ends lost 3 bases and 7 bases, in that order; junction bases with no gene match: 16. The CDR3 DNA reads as TGCGCCAGCAGCTCGGACGGGCCGGGACAGTTAAGTAATGAGCAGTTCTTC. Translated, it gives CASSSDGPGQLSNEQFF.